Shown below are 18 T cell receptor beta chains from a single sample sequenced in a study of T cells in Graves' hyperthyroidism and ophthalmopathy. Researchers amplified the TCR beta CDR3 regions from RNA transcripts. TCR CDR3 underwent first-round RT-PCR with the HTBI primer set. TCRdb reanalysed the multiplex PCR reads using MiXCR and keeps one entry per CDR3 protein. The sample contains some 510,000 distinct CDR3 sequences, roughly 46% of which appear only once. Sequencing was carried out using peripheral blood or thyroid tissue (not recorded which). These receptors were collected from a woman aged 18-29 years with Graves' hyperthyroidism.

Points on this clonotype: Being one base from a much bigger clone, this may be a read error. This chain joins TRBV25-1 and TRBJ1-2, with D unresolved. The CDR3 consists of 14 residues. CDR1 and CDR2 (germline): MGHDK, SYGVNS. The CDR3 bases are TGTGCCGGCAGTGAATTAGGTGGGAACTATGGCTACACCTTC. Protein sequence: CAGSELGGNYGYTF.

The chain recombines TRBV14 with TRBJ2-7; D ambiguous. The CDR3 runs to 13 residues. V was pared by 6 bases and J by 7 bases, with 16 bases between. Looked up from germline, CDR1 is SGHDN and CDR2 is FVKESK. The CDR3 region has the DNA TGTGCCAGCAGATACACCGGGCAGTTTGAGCAGTACTTC. It translates to CASRYTGQFEQYF.

The chain carries TRBV7-2 and TRBJ1-2; D gene uncertain. Germline assignment: CDR1 SGHTA and CDR2 FQGNSA. This CDR3 is built from 15 residues. The germline V and J ends were trimmed by 2 bases and 0 bases, with 10 bases remaining between them. CDR3 in amino acids: CASSLLLTPNYGYTF. The CDR3 nucleotides are TGTGCCAGCAGCTTACTCCTCACACCTAACTATGGCTACACCTTC.

Many counts were recorded for this clonotype. The V gene is TRBV9, the J gene TRBJ1-2; 9 bases are a match to TRBD1. Trimming cost V 3 bases and J 1 base; bases outside gene matches: 10. The germline V gene encodes CDR1 SGDLS and CDR2 YYNGEE. CDR3 length: 17 residues. The CDR3 sequence is CASSGTRDRDLNYGYTF. CDR3 DNA: TGTGCCAGCAGCGGAACGAGGGACAGGGACCTTAACTATGGCTACACCTTC.

Regarding this clonotype: Germline and junction disagree at one end, which may indicate a read error. The chain is built from TRBV7-9 and TRBJ1-5, with 7 bases that match TRBD1. The V gene's germline CDR1 is SEHNR and CDR2 FQNEAQ (reference sequence). This CDR3 has 15 residues. CDR3 sequence reads: CASSQEQGLHQPQHF. The CDR3 region has the DNA TGCGCCAGCAGCCAGGAACAGGGGTTGCATCAGCCCCAGCATTTT. Using reference TRBV7-9 and TRBJ1-5 for the parts outside the CDR3, the full variable domain is DTGVSQNPRHKITKRGQNVTFRCDPISEHNRLYWYRQTLGQGPEFLTYFQNEAQLEKSRLLSDRFSAERPKGSFSTLEIQRTEQGDSAMYLCASSQEQGLHQPQHFGDGTRLSIL.

Details on this clonotype: Because the CDR3 is missing its conserved closing phenylalanine or tryptophan, this is likely a read error. J is TRBJ1-2 and V is TRBV24-1, with unresolved D. The CDR3 contains 14 residues. V lost 1 base to trimming and J lost 1 base, with 6 bases between them. Germline V lookup: CDR1 KGHDR, CDR2 SFDVKD. CDR3 nucleotide sequence: TGTGCCACCAGTGATTTCGGCATTAACTATGGCTACACCTCC. Encoded protein: CATSDFGINYGYTS.

At least ten counts were recorded for this clonotype. The chain links TRBV29-1 to TRBJ1-5; no reliable D call. The CDR3 is 14 amino acids. Trimming shortened V by 7 bases and J by 0 bases, and 13 bases separated the two germline ends. Looked up from germline, CDR1 is SQVTM and CDR2 is ANQGSEA. The CDR3 nucleotides are TGCAGCGCCATTGTTAGCCATAGCAATCAGCCCCAGCATTTT. Translating gives CSAIVSHSNQPQHF.

The V call is TRBV10-3, the J call TRBJ2-7, with D hard to call. This CDR3 is built from 13 residues. Germline lookup yields CDR1 ENHRY and CDR2 SYGVKD. V was cut by 5 bases and J by 0 bases, with 8 bases left in between. Here the CDR3 reads CAISPGPSYEQYF. DNA for the CDR3: TGTGCCATCAGTCCCGGGCCCTCCTACGAGCAGTACTTC.

Worth noting for this clonotype: At one end, the junction sequence differs from germline, possibly due to a read error. The chain combines TRBV24-1 with TRBJ2-5; D is ambiguous. The CDR3 has 13 residues. Germline values: CDR1 KGHDR, CDR2 SFDVKD. The CDR3 bases are TGTGCCAGCAGTTGGGCCTTACAAGAGACCCAGTACTTC. Translating gives CASSWALQETQYF.

The chain links TRBV5-1 to TRBJ2-2; possibly TRBD1 or TRBD2 for D (5 bases each). Deletions cut 0 bases from V and 8 bases from J, with 14 bases between. The CDR3 has 15 amino acids. In germline, CDR1 is SGHRS, CDR2 YFSETQ. This chain's CDR3 is CASSLGTTGAGELFF. In DNA, the CDR3 is TGCGCCAGCAGCTTGGGGACGACCGGGGCTGGGGAGCTGTTTTTT. The entire variable domain, with the rest obtained from reference TRBV5-1 and TRBJ2-2, is as follows: KAGVTQTPRYLIKTRGQQVTLSCSPISGHRSVSWYQQTPGQGLQFLFEYFSETQRNKGNFPGRFSGRQFSNSRSEMNVSTLELGDSALYLCASSLGTTGAGELFFGEGSRLTVL.

This chain links TRBV7-2 with TRBJ2-3, with no clear D. V was trimmed by 5 bases and J by 6 bases, leaving 9 bases between them. CDR1 and CDR2 from the germline V gene are SGHTA and FQGNSA. This CDR3 is built from 12 residues. The CDR3 DNA reads TGTGCCAGCAGCCCGTACGGTGATACGCAGTATTTT. Its protein is CASSPYGDTQYF.

Points on this clonotype: One end of the junction varies from germline; a read error may be responsible. This rearrangement joins TRBV7-9 to TRBJ2-2, with a possible D match to TRBD1 (6 bases). The CDR3 has 14 amino acids. Germline CDR1 SEHNR, CDR2 FQNEAQ (reference sequence). CDR3 amino acids: CASGLDRNTGELFF. CDR3 in DNA: TGTGCCAGCGGCTTGGACAGGAACACCGGGGAGCTGTTTTTT.

Points on this clonotype: A clone one base away is much larger, so this may be a read error. The chain has TRBV10-3 and TRBJ1-1, with D perhaps matching TRBD1 (5 bases). The V gene's germline CDR1 is ENHRY and CDR2 SYGVKD. The CDR3 is made up of 13 amino acids. The DNA for the CDR3 is TGTGCCACCAGTAGTGACAGTAACACTGAAGCTTTCTTT. This sequence encodes CATSSDSNTEAFF.

Details on this clonotype: Given a much more abundant clone one base away, this may be a read error. The CDR3 spells CASSVRSAFF. The CDR3 region has the DNA TGTGCCAGCAGCGTGCGGTCAGCTTTCTTT. The chain couples TRBV9 to TRBJ1-1; the D is unclear. The germline V gene encodes CDR1 SGDLS and CDR2 YYNGEE. This CDR3 has 10 amino acids. Trimming cost V 2 bases and J 10 bases, with 6 bases left between them. The full variable domain, rest sourced from reference TRBV9 and TRBJ1-1, is DSGVTQTPKHLITATGQRVTLRCSPRSGDLSVYWYQQSLDQGLQFLIQYYNGEERAKGNILERFSAQQFPDLHSELNLSSLELGDSALYFCASSVRSAFFGQGTRLTVV.

Many counts were recorded for this clonotype. V and J are TRBV25-1 and TRBJ2-7; either TRBD1 or TRBD2 may fit D (6 bases each). Between the trimmed V and J ends, which lost 4 bases and 6 bases, there was a span of 13 bases. This CDR3 is 13 amino acids long. Germline V gene data show CDR1 as MGHDK and CDR2 as SYGVNS. The CDR3 loop is CASSGTTGAEQYF. CDR3 DNA: TGTGCCAGCAGTGGTACTACGGGGGCCGAGCAGTACTTC.

This clonotype has at least ten counts. The rearrangement uses TRBV2 and TRBJ1-4; D is undetermined. The ends were cut back, 9 bases at V and 8 bases at J, with 10 bases in the middle. Per the germline V gene, CDR1 is SNHLY and CDR2 is FYNNEI. CDR3 size: 11 residues. Here the CDR3 reads CASGIGEKLFF. The CDR3 bases are TGTGCCAGTGGGATTGGAGAAAAACTGTTTTTT.

This clonotype has more than one count but fewer than ten. This chain uses TRBV10-3 with TRBJ2-7, with D possibly matching TRBD2 (6 bases). This CDR3 is 13 amino acids long. Trimming pared 10 bases from V and 3 bases from J, leaving 16 bases between. Germline V gene sequence: CDR1 ENHRY, CDR2 SYGVKD. CDR3 residues: CASRAGGYYEQYF. CDR3 DNA: TGTGCCAGCCGCGCTGGGGGGTACTACGAGCAGTACTTC.

The chain couples TRBV14 to TRBJ1-1; no clear D gene. With 4 bases removed from V and 3 bases from J, the gap between germline ends came to 12 bases. This CDR3 region has 14 residues. Looked up from germline, CDR1 is SGHDN and CDR2 is FVKESK. CDR3 amino acids: CASSPGEGDTEAFF. Written as DNA, the CDR3 is TGTGCCAGCAGCCCTGGGGAGGGAGACACTGAAGCTTTCTTT.